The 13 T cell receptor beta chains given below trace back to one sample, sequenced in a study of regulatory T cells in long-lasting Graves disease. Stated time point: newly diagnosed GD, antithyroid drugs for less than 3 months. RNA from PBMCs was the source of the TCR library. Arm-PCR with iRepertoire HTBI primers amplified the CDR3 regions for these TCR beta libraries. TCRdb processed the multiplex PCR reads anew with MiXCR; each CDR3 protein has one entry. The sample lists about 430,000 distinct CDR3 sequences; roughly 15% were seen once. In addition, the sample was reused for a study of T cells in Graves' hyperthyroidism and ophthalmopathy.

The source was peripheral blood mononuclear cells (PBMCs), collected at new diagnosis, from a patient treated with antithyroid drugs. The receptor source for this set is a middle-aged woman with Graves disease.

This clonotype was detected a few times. This CDR3 reads CASTDRGNTIYF. The CDR3 DNA is TGTGCCAGCACCGACAGAGGAAACACCATATATTTT. This chain joins TRBV6-1 and TRBJ1-3; D is perhaps TRBD1 (5 bases). From germline, CDR1 is MNHNS and CDR2 SASEGT. The CDR3 totals 12 residues. With 7 bases removed from V and 4 bases from J, the gap between germline ends came to 8 bases.

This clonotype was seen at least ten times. CDR3 nucleotides: TGTGCCAGCACAGGGGACCCTCGCTACGAGCAGTACTTC. The encoded protein is CASTGDPRYEQYF. This chain links TRBV6-1 with TRBJ2-7, with a weak D call TRBD1 (6 bases). Germline-derived CDR1 and CDR2 are MNHNS and SASEGT. CDR3 length equals 13 residues. Trimming removed 7 bases from V and 3 bases from J, with 13 bases in between.

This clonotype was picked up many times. The CDR3 DNA sequence: TGTGCCAGCAGCAGACAGGGGGCCCAAGAGACCCAGTACTTC. Translated, it gives CASSRQGAQETQYF. The genes are TRBV7-2 and TRBJ2-5, with 10 bases aligning to TRBD1. The CDR3 contains 14 residues. V lost 5 bases to trimming and J lost 1 base; unmatched junction nucleotides: 1. Per germline, CDR1 SGHTA and CDR2 FQGNSA.

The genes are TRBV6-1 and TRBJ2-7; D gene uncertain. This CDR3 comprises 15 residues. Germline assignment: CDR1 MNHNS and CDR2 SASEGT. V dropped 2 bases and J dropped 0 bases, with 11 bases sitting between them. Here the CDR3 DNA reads TGTGCCAGCAGTGAAATGTGGCAGAGCTCCTACGAGCAGTACTTC. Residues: CASSEMWQSSYEQYF.

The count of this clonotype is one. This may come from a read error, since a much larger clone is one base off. CDR3 in amino acids: CASSRDVGTSGMQGNFF. The CDR3 nucleotides are TGCGCCAGCAGTCGGGACGTCGGGACTAGCGGTATGCAGGGGAATTTCTTC. This chain connects TRBV5-1 to TRBJ2-1, with TRBD2 matching 11 bases. V trimming: 5 bases; J trimming: 16 bases; junction bases outside the gene matches: 23. The CDR3 contains 17 residues. Germline loops: CDR1 SGHRS, CDR2 YFSETQ.

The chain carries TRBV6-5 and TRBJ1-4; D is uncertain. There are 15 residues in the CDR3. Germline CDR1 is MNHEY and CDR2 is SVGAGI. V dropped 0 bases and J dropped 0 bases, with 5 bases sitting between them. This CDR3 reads CASSYSRPTNEKLFF. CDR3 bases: TGTGCCAGCAGTTACTCGAGGCCAACTAATGAAAAACTGTTTTTT.

CDR3 loop: CASSSLPRLAGGEETQYF. The CDR3 DNA reads TGTGCCAGCAGTTCCCTTCCGAGGCTAGCGGGAGGGGAAGAGACCCAGTACTTC. V gene TRBV28 combines with J gene TRBJ2-5, with 12 nucleotides matching TRBD2. The V gene end was trimmed by 4 bases and the J gene end by 3 bases; junction bases not matched to a gene: 12. CDR3 length: 18 amino acids. Germline V lookup: CDR1 MDHEN, CDR2 SYDVKM.

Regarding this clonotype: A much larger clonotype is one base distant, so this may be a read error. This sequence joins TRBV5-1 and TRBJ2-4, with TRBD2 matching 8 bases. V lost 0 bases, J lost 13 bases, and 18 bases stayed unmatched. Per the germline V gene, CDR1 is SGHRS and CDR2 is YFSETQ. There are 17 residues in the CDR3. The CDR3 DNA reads TGCGCCAGCAGCTTGGATGTCGGCGGGGGGTTCAACAATGAGCAGTACTTC. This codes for CASSLDVGGGFNNEQYF.

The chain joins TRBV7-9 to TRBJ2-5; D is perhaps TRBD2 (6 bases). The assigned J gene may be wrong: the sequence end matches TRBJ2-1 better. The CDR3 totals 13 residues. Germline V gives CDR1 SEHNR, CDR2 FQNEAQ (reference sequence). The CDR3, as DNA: TGTGCCACTCCGGGACTCGAGTATAATGAGCAGTTCTTC. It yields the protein CATPGLEYNEQFF.

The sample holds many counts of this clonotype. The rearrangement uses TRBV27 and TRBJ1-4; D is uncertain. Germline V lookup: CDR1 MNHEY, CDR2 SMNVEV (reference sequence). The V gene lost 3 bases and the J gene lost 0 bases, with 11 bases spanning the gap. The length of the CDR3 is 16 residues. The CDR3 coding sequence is TGTGCCAGCAGTTTGGGCAGCTATGCAACTAATGAAAAACTGTTTTTT. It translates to CASSLGSYATNEKLFF.

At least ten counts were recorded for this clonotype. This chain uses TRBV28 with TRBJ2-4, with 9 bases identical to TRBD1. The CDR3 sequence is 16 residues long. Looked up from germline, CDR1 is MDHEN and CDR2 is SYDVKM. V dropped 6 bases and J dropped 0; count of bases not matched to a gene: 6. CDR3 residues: CASSPGQGIAKNIQYF. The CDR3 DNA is TGTGCCAGCAGCCCTGGACAGGGGATAGCCAAAAACATTCAGTACTTC.

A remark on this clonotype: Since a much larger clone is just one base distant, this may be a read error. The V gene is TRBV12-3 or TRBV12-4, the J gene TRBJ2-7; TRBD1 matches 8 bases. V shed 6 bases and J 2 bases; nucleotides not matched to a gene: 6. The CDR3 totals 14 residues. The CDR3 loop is CASRRQGMPYEQYF. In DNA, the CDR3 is TGTGCCAGCAGGAGACAGGGGATGCCCTACGAGCAGTACTTC.

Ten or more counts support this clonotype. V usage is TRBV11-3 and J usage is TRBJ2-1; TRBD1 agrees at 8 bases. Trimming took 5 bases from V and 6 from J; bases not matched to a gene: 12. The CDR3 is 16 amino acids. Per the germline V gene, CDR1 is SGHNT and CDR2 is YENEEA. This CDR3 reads CASSPRSGQALNEQFF. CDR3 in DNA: TGTGCCAGCAGCCCCCGGTCGGGACAGGCTCTCAATGAGCAGTTCTTC.